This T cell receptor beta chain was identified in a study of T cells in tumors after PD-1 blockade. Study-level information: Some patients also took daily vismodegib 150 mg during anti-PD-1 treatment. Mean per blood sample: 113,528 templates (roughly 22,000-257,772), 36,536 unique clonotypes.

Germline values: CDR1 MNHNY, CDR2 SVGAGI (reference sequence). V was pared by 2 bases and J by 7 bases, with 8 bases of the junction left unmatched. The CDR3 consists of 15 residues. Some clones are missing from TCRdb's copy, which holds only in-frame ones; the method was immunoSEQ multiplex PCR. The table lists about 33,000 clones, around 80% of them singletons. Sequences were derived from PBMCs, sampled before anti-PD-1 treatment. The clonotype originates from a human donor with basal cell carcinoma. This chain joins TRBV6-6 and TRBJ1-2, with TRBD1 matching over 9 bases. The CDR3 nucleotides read TGTGCCAGCAGTTACCCTGAACAGGGGGCCTCTGGCTACACCTTC. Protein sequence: CASSYPEQGASGYTF.